This TCR beta chain was sequenced during a study of tumor and adjacent non-tumor tissue in lung cancer. Across the study: Aged about 31 to 80 years, patients included roughly eleven men and 4 to 6 women with stage I to III disease.

Germline V gene sequence: CDR1 SGHRS, CDR2 YFSETQ. The ends lost 3 bases at V and 2 bases at J; junction bases unmatched: 3. The CDR3 sequence is 14 residues long. TCRbeta libraries were built with three rounds of nested PCR, modified from ARM-PCR. One entry per CDR3 protein results from TCRdb running MiXCR on the multiplex PCR reads. The sample shows approximately 100,000 distinct CDR3 sequences, 60% to 80% of them seen only once. The template was RNA from unsorted bulk tissue. Distant lung tissue was collected more than 3 cm away from the tumor edge. The TCR was taken from a man aged 25-45 years with non-small cell lung cancer. What was sequenced was distant non-tumor lung tissue. The chain is built from TRBV5-1 and TRBJ2-5; 8 bases agree with TRBD2. The CDR3 bases are TGCGCCAGCAGCTCCTTAGCGGGACAAGAGACCCAGTACTTC. Protein: CASSSLAGQETQYF.